Reported below is one TCR beta chain. The data belong to a study of blood T cell repertoires in COVID-19. On the study more broadly: The cDNA or gDNA used as material had been derived from T cells, B-cell-depleted T cells, or PBMCs.

Here immunoSEQ multiplex PCR was the method, and the copy in TCRdb shows in-frame clones only, minus some. The sample lists 80,000 to 130,000 clones, 86% seen once, with approximately 2.5% in the top ten. In germline, CDR1 is LNHDA, CDR2 SQIVND (reference sequence). The V and J ends lost 1 base and 5 bases respectively, with 8 bases between them. This CDR3 region has 13 residues. Cohort 3 donors counted as recovered after two negative PCRs, clearance, or resolved symptoms. The rearrangement links TRBV19 to TRBJ1-1; D not certain. The material sequenced was PBMCs or T cells enriched from blood (not recorded which). The receptor comes from a woman in her forties or fifties who had recovered from COVID-19. The CDR3 DNA reads as TGTGCCAGTAGTATAGGTATCCTGACTGAAGCTTTCTTT. It codes for CASSIGILTEAFF.